This T cell receptor beta chain was sequenced for a study of regulatory T cells in long-lasting Graves disease. This clonotype was counted many times. Its antigen is still unknown. Regarding the study as a whole: Patients with persistent disease showed a bias toward TRBV28, TRBJ1-2 and TRBJ2-5.

According to the study, TCR beta libraries were built with iRepertoire HTBI primers and CDR3-region Arm-PCR. Authors' methods: Taken together, the samples had 62 TRBV and approximately 15 TRBJ segments identified. TCRdb fed the multiplex PCR reads into MiXCR, producing one record per CDR3 protein. TCRdb's processing, not the authors' own work, is the source of the V and J calls. The sample includes some 320,000 distinct CDR3 sequences, 15% to 20% of them seen just once. The CDR3 is 13 residues long. V dropped 8 bases and J dropped 1 base, with 8 bases sitting between them. The germline V gene encodes CDR1 ENHRY and CDR2 SYGVKD. Stated time point: newly diagnosed GD, antithyroid drugs for less than 3 months. PBMC RNA served as the TCR library source. The EDTA tubes were filled with 8 to 9.5 milliliters of drawn peripheral blood.

The chain is built from TRBV10-3 and TRBJ2-2; D is perhaps TRBD2 (5 bases). The input for sequencing was peripheral blood mononuclear cells (PBMCs), taken at new diagnosis, from a patient treated with antithyroid drugs. This receptor was identified in a female donor with Graves disease. This chain's CDR3 is CAISRENTGELFF. The CDR3 region has the DNA TGTGCCATCTCCCGGGAGAACACCGGGGAGCTGTTTTTT.